This T cell receptor (beta chain) was captured by sequencing in a study of shared clonotypes between healthy human individuals. The assay was immunoSEQ multiplex PCR, and TCRdb's table has in-frame clones only and misses some. This table holds around 500,000 clones, about three quarters found once. The V and J ends lost 3 bases and 4 bases respectively, with 16 bases between them. The CDR3 totals 15 residues. The specimen was PBMCs. The clonotype originates from a middle-aged woman in good health. Some clones in this sample may be carry-over from other donors' samples. This chain connects TRBV5-7 to TRBJ1-2; D is perhaps TRBD1 (5 bases). TRBV5-7 is an ORF, with its function uncertain. In DNA, the CDR3 is TGTGCCAGCAGCTCTGGGACGGCGAGAGTCTATGGCTACACCTTC. Translating gives CASSSGTARVYGYTF.